Detailed here is one T cell receptor beta chain. This sample was included in a study of T cells in Graves' hyperthyroidism and ophthalmopathy. Graves' hyperthyroidism qualified as stable when ophthalmopathy did not progress within 18 months. Diagnosing involved the use of clinical symptoms, serum thyroxine and TRAb, thyroid ultrasound and orbital computed tomography. The authors took PBMCs from roughly 9.3 ml fresh peripheral blood. The CDR3 consists of 17 residues. CDR1 and CDR2 from the germline V gene are SGDLS and YYNGEE. V lost 4 bases to trimming and J lost 2 bases, with 19 bases between them. RNA transcripts gave rise to amplified TCR beta CDR3 regions. The primer set for the first-round RT-PCR of the TCR CDR3 was HTBI. In TCRdb, the multiplex PCR reads were re-called with MiXCR into one record per CDR3 protein. The sample holds 400,000 to 600,000 distinct CDR3 sequences, around 20% seen once.

Sample: blood. The J gene is TRBJ1-5, the V gene TRBV9; D possibly corresponds to TRBD1 (6 bases). The receptor was isolated from a man aged 18-30 years with Graves' hyperthyroidism. This CDR3 reads CASSPLRGGAGNQPQHF. The CDR3 DNA follows: TGTGCCAGCAGCCCACTCCGGGGGGGGGCAGGCAATCAGCCCCAGCATTTT.